These 22 T cell receptor beta chains originate from one sample sequenced in a study of blood T cell repertoires in COVID-19. Profiling relied on immunoSEQ multiplex PCR, and the TCRdb table lists in-frame clones only, not all of them. This table has around 340,000 clones, 65% to 85% appearing once. The specimen sequenced was peripheral blood. These receptor sequences come from a man aged 25-45 years with active or convalescent COVID-19.

The chain joins TRBV6-2 or TRBV6-3 to TRBJ1-3; perhaps TRBD1 as D (5 bases). Germline CDR1 reads MNHEY; CDR2 reads SVGEGT. CDR3 length: 18 residues. Trimming removed 2 bases at V and 3 bases at J, with 20 bases between. The CDR3 bases are TGTGCCAGCAGTTACCCACTCCCCTTTGGGGCGAATGGAAACACCATATATTTT. Translated: CASSYPLPFGANGNTIYF.

The chain carries TRBV18 and TRBJ1-2; unclear D gene. This CDR3 region has 13 residues. Germline CDR1 is KGHSH and CDR2 is LQKENI. V was pared by 5 bases and J by 2 bases, with 9 bases between. The CDR3: CASSFDKNYGYTF. The CDR3 DNA follows: TGTGCCAGCTCATTCGACAAGAACTATGGCTACACCTTC.

This chain uses TRBV7-8 with TRBJ2-1, with 8 bases fitting TRBD2. Germline V gene data show CDR1 as SGHVS and CDR2 as FQNEAQ. CDR3 length equals 15 residues. The J segment lost 3 bases and the V segment lost 5 bases, leaving 6 bases of the junction unmatched. CDR3 sequence: CASSPFRGGYNEQFF. Written as DNA, the CDR3 is TGTGCCAGCAGCCCGTTTCGGGGGGGCTACAATGAGCAGTTCTTC.

The CDR3 DNA sequence: TGTGCCACCCAACCTGGAGCGGGGGGCGAGCAGTTCTTC. Encoded protein: CATQPGAGGEQFF. J is TRBJ2-1 and V is TRBV24-1; 9 bases map to TRBD2. There are 13 residues in the CDR3. CDR1 KGHDR and CDR2 SFDVKD come from the germline V gene. The trim removed 9 bases at V and 10 bases at J, leaving 9 bases unmatched.

The chain recombines TRBV23-1 with TRBJ2-7, with D possibly being TRBD2 (7 bases). TRBV23-1 is an ORF, and what it does is uncertain. The CDR3 has 12 residues. Trimming shortened V by 8 bases and J by 6 bases, and 14 bases separated the two germline ends. CDR3 protein: CASSRGLCEQYF. CDR3 sequence (DNA): TGCGCCAGCTCGCGGGGGCTGTGCGAGCAGTACTTC.

The chain is built from TRBV30 and TRBJ1-5, with a tentative D call TRBD1 (5 bases). Germline CDR1 is GTSNPN and CDR2 is SVGIG (reference sequence). Trimming took off 2 bases at V and 5 bases at J, with 10 bases between the two ends. The CDR3 runs 13 residues. The CDR3 region has the DNA TGTGCCTGGAGTCCCGGGGGGGATCAGCCCCAGCATTTT. Translation gives CAWSPGGDQPQHF.

The gene calls are TRBV7-9 and TRBJ1-1; D not certain. The germline V gene has CDR1 SEHNR and CDR2 FQNEAQ (reference sequence). The CDR3 loop spans 14 amino acids. Trimming took off 6 bases at V and 7 bases at J, with 18 bases between the two ends. CDR3 in DNA: TGTGCCAGCAGGCCACTACTCAGAGACGGTGAAGCTTTCTTT. It translates to CASRPLLRDGEAFF.

This clone was observed a handful of times. This sequence joins TRBV5-8 and TRBJ1-3; TRBD1 is a possible D gene (6 bases). Germline V gives CDR1 SGHTS, CDR2 YDEGEE. The CDR3 runs to 15 residues. Trimming pared 0 bases from V and 7 bases from J, leaving 14 bases between. The CDR3 nucleotides are TGTGCCAGCAGCTTGGAGGAAGGGACACCCAACACCATATATTTT. Its protein product is CASSLEEGTPNTIYF.

The chain links TRBV9 to TRBJ2-1; maybe TRBD2 (5 bases). The CDR3 covers 15 residues. Per the germline V gene, CDR1 is SGDLS and CDR2 is YYNGEE. The germline V and J ends were trimmed by 3 bases and 4 bases, with 14 bases remaining between them. The CDR3 is CASSAGLEPYNEQFF. The CDR3 nucleotides are TGTGCCAGCAGCGCAGGACTGGAACCATACAATGAGCAGTTCTTC.

The rearrangement links TRBV30 to TRBJ1-1; TRBD1 agrees at 8 bases. CDR1 GTSNPN and CDR2 SVGIG come from the germline V gene (reference sequence). The length of the CDR3 is 15 residues. V was clipped by 3 bases and J by 11 bases; unmatched bases: 17. In DNA, the CDR3 is TGTGCCTGGAGCCTACCGGGACAGGCCGCGGAACGGGCTTTCTTT. It specifies CAWSLPGQAAERAFF.

The V and J genes are TRBV29-1 and TRBJ1-1; D is ambiguous. The CDR3 covers 14 residues. The V end was cut by 1 base, the J end by 3 bases, with 12 bases between. Germline V CDR1 and CDR2: SQVTM, ANQGSEA. The CDR3 protein is CSVEGPGRDTEAFF. CDR3 nucleotide sequence: TGCAGCGTTGAAGGCCCGGGAAGGGACACTGAAGCTTTCTTT.

The chain joins TRBV19 to TRBJ2-1; 7 nucleotides align to TRBD2. The length of the CDR3 is 12 residues. Looked up from germline, CDR1 is LNHDA and CDR2 is SQIVND (reference sequence). The ends lost 7 bases at V and 4 bases at J; junction bases unmatched: 1. The CDR3 bases are TGTGCCAGTACTAGCGGATACAATGAGCAGTTCTTC. It is translated as CASTSGYNEQFF.

J is TRBJ1-1 and V is TRBV19; no clear D. Between the trimmed V and J ends, which lost 6 bases and 5 bases, there was a span of 13 bases. CDR3 length equals 13 residues. The germline V gene encodes CDR1 LNHDA and CDR2 SQIVND (reference sequence). CDR3 sequence (DNA): TGTGCCAGTAGCCCCGGTCCGGGGACTGAAGCTTTCTTT. This gives the protein CASSPGPGTEAFF. Complete variable domain (other parts from reference TRBV19 and TRBJ1-1): DGGITQSPKYLFRKEGQNVTLSCEQNLNHDAMYWYRQDPGQGLRLIYYSQIVNDFQKGDIAEGYSVSREKKESFPLTVTSAQKNPTAFYLCASSPGPGTEAFFGQGTRLTVV.

The sample holds one count of this clone. The DNA for the CDR3 is TGTGCCAGCAGTTTACGCGGGGAAGGGACTGAAGCTTTCTTT. Encoded protein: CASSLRGEGTEAFF. This chain uses TRBV27 with TRBJ1-1; D remains ambiguous. The ends were cut back, 2 bases at V and 5 bases at J, with 12 bases in the middle. Germline CDR1 reads MNHEY; CDR2 reads SMNVEV (reference sequence). This CDR3 is 14 amino acids long.

The CDR3: CASSFPDIAGELFF. The DNA for the CDR3 is TGCGCCAGCAGCTTTCCAGACATCGCCGGGGAGCTGTTTTTT. V is TRBV5-1 and J is TRBJ2-2; D not resolved. From germline, CDR1 is SGHRS and CDR2 YFSETQ. This CDR3 region has 14 residues. V was pared by 2 bases and J by 6 bases, with 11 bases between.

Details on this clone: The sample contains more than one DNA sequence encoding this CDR3. The chain links TRBV29-1 to TRBJ1-1; unclear D gene. The germline gives CDR1 SQVTM, CDR2 ANQGSEA. CDR3 size: 12 residues. V was cut by 4 bases and J by 1 base, with 7 bases left in between. The CDR3 DNA follows: TGCAGCGTTGGTGGCCAGAACACTGAAGCTTTCTTT. This gives the protein CSVGGQNTEAFF.

This clone was counted a few times. The chain employs TRBV15 and TRBJ1-2; possibly TRBD1 for D (5 bases). Germline CDR1 LNHNV, CDR2 YYDKDF (reference sequence). The germline V and J ends were trimmed by 0 bases and 12 bases, with 17 bases remaining between them. The CDR3 is 14 amino acids. In DNA form, the CDR3 reads TGTGCCACCAGCAGAGATCGTGGGGCCCCCGGCGACACCTTC. Residues: CATSRDRGAPGDTF.

V gene TRBV4-3 combines with J gene TRBJ1-2; the D is unclear. Germline CDR1 LGHNA, CDR2 YSLEER. Trimming removed 7 bases from V and 2 bases from J, with 8 bases in between. The CDR3 covers 12 residues. CDR3 in DNA: TGCGCCAGCAAAGACGGGAACTATGGCTACACCTTC. It codes for CASKDGNYGYTF.

J is TRBJ1-2 and V is TRBV18; D is perhaps TRBD1 (6 bases). V dropped 3 bases and J dropped 1 base, with 12 bases sitting between them. Germline CDR1 is KGHSH and CDR2 is LQKENI. This CDR3 spans 15 amino acids. The CDR3 DNA is TGTGCCAGCTCACCTCGGACAGTTGATAACTATGGCTACACCTTC. Its protein product is CASSPRTVDNYGYTF.

The chain has TRBV7-3 and TRBJ2-7; TRBD2 might be the D (6 bases). CDR1 and CDR2 (germline): SGHTA, FQGTGA. Trimming removed 2 bases from V and 2 bases from J, with 13 bases in between. The CDR3 covers 15 residues. Written as DNA, the CDR3 is TGTGCCAGCAGCTTACAAGCGGGCGAAACCTACGAGCAGTACTTC. Its translation: CASSLQAGETYEQYF.

The chain links TRBV29-1 to TRBJ2-3, with TRBD2 matching 10 bases. J gave up 2 bases and V 7 bases, and 6 bases lay outside the gene matches. This CDR3 contains 14 residues. Germline CDR1 SQVTM, CDR2 ANQGSEA. The CDR3 sequence: CSGKREGLTDTQYF. The CDR3 DNA follows: TGCAGCGGGAAGCGGGAGGGCCTCACAGATACGCAGTATTTT.

The rearrangement uses TRBV9 and TRBJ1-1; a possible D gene is TRBD1 (5 bases). Per germline, CDR1 SGDLS and CDR2 YYNGEE. This CDR3 is built from 16 residues. Trimming cost V 4 bases and J 3 bases, with 19 bases left between them. DNA for the CDR3: TGTGCCAGCAGCCGCACCGTCCTCGTAGGGGACACTGAAGCTTTCTTT. Encoded protein: CASSRTVLVGDTEAFF.